Presented here are 18 T cell receptor beta chains from one specimen sequenced in a study of cytomegalovirus exposure and HLA in healthy donors. The PCR employed 60 Vbeta primers together with 13 Jbeta primers. Clones were read by immunoSEQ multiplex PCR, and TCRdb kept only the in-frame ones, dropping some. This repertoire shows more than 150,000 clones, 76% found once; its top ten account for about 1.5%. The sample was PBMCs. The receptors here all came from a young man in good health and CMV-seronegative.

The chain uses TRBV19 and TRBJ2-7, with D perhaps TRBD1 (6 bases). This CDR3 spans 16 amino acids. V lost 5 bases and J lost 1, with 18 bases in between. Germline V gene lookup returns CDR1 LNHDA and CDR2 SQIVND (reference sequence). DNA for the CDR3: TGTGCCAGTAGTCACCGGCCGGGACATGGATCCTACGAGCAGTACTTC. This gives the protein CASSHRPGHGSYEQYF.

The chain couples TRBV9 to TRBJ2-2; D perhaps matches TRBD1 (6 bases). CDR1 is SGDLS and CDR2 is YYNGEE in the germline V gene. Trimming cost V 0 bases and J 0 bases, with 9 bases left between them. The CDR3 has 16 residues. Here the CDR3 DNA reads TGTGCCAGCAGCGTAGCCGGACAGACGAACACCGGGGAGCTGTTTTTT. Its protein is CASSVAGQTNTGELFF.

This chain joins TRBV28 and TRBJ2-3; the D gene is possibly TRBD1 (7 bases). The CDR3 is made up of 15 amino acids. CDR1 is MDHEN and CDR2 is SYDVKM in the germline V gene. The germline V and J ends were trimmed by 5 bases and 1 base, with 13 bases remaining between them. CDR3: CASSTTGEGTDTQYF. The CDR3 DNA sequence: TGTGCCAGCAGTACTACAGGGGAGGGCACAGATACGCAGTATTTT.

CDR3 DNA: TGCGCCAGCAGCTTGGCCAGGAACCGGGAGTTTGCTGAAGCTTTCTTT. Translating it yields CASSLARNREFAEAFF. The rearrangement uses TRBV5-1 and TRBJ1-1; no clear D gene. V was pared by 0 bases and J by 6 bases, with 18 bases between. The CDR3 is made up of 16 amino acids. The germline CDR1 and CDR2 sequences are SGHRS and YFSETQ.

The genes are TRBV10-1 and TRBJ2-1; no definite D call. Trimming removed 2 bases from V and 6 bases from J, with 11 bases in between. The germline gives CDR1 WNHNN, CDR2 SYGVQD (reference sequence). The CDR3 runs 14 residues. CDR3 residues: CASSEDGVINEQFF. CDR3 sequence (DNA): TGCGCCAGCAGTGAGGACGGAGTAATCAATGAGCAGTTCTTC.

This clone was observed a single time. The V and J genes are TRBV7-6 and TRBJ1-4; weak D call: TRBD1 (6 bases). CDR3 length: 15 amino acids. The germline CDR1 and CDR2 sequences are SGHVS and FNYEAQ. V gave up 5 bases and J gave up 8 bases, with 18 bases separating them. The CDR3 region has the DNA TGTGCCAGCAGCCCACAACCCGGGACACCCGAAAAACTGTTTTTT. Protein: CASSPQPGTPEKLFF.

V and J are TRBV7-9 and TRBJ2-7; 7 positions agree with TRBD1. With 5 bases clipped from V and 8 bases from J, the junction kept 6 bases outside the gene matches. The CDR3 extends over 12 amino acids. Germline lookup yields CDR1 SEHNR and CDR2 FQNEAQ (reference sequence). This CDR3 is CASSPGTEKQYF. The DNA of the CDR3 is TGTGCCAGCAGCCCAGGGACAGAGAAGCAGTACTTC. The whole variable domain, filled in from reference TRBV7-9 and TRBJ2-7, reads DTGVSQNPRHKITKRGQNVTFRCDPISEHNRLYWYRQTLGQGPEFLTYFQNEAQLEKSRLLSDRFSAERPKGSFSTLEIQRTEQGDSAMYLCASSPGTEKQYFGPGTRLTVT.

Here the CDR3 DNA reads TGCGCCAGCAGGAGTACCGGGACAGGGAATGGCTACACCTTC. Translating it yields CASRSTGTGNGYTF. V is TRBV4-1 and J is TRBJ1-2; TRBD1 matches at 9 bases. The length of the CDR3 is 14 residues. After removal of 6 bases from V and 6 bases from J, the junction contained 8 bases not matched to a gene. Per the germline V gene, CDR1 is MGHRA and CDR2 is YSYEKL.

The chain employs TRBV19 and TRBJ1-5, with D perhaps TRBD1 (5 bases). Trimming removed 5 bases at V and 6 bases at J, with 14 bases between. CDR1 is LNHDA and CDR2 is SQIVND in the germline V gene (reference sequence). The CDR3 is 14 residues long. The CDR3 coding sequence is TGTGCCAGTAGTCGATCAGGGCTAGGTCAGCCCCAGCATTTT. It specifies CASSRSGLGQPQHF.

The chain uses TRBV5-1 and TRBJ2-2, with D possibly matching TRBD2 (6 bases). The germline CDR1 and CDR2 sequences are SGHRS and YFSETQ. V dropped 1 base and J dropped 0 bases, with 7 bases sitting between them. The CDR3 sequence is 15 residues long. The DNA for the CDR3 is TGCGCCAGCAGCTTGCCGGGGGCGAACACCGGGGAGCTGTTTTTT. Translated: CASSLPGANTGELFF.

The rearrangement uses TRBV6-5 and TRBJ2-7, with 7 bases that match TRBD2. There are 13 residues in the CDR3. Per germline, CDR1 MNHEY and CDR2 SVGAGI. J was trimmed by 7 bases and V by 5 bases; bases with no gene match: 8. The CDR3 is CASSRDYAGEQYF. CDR3 coding DNA: TGTGCCAGCAGTAGGGACTATGCGGGGGAGCAGTACTTC.

J is TRBJ2-5 and V is TRBV28, with D unclear. V gave up 5 bases and J gave up 2 bases, with 3 bases separating them. The CDR3 sequence is 11 residues long. The germline gives CDR1 MDHEN, CDR2 SYDVKM. CDR3 amino acids: CASSAQETQYF. CDR3 sequence (DNA): TGTGCCAGCAGTGCGCAAGAGACCCAGTACTTC.

Of note for this clone: Distinct nucleotide sequences in the sample also encode this CDR3. The V and J genes are TRBV28 and TRBJ1-2; a weak D match, TRBD1 (6 bases). Trimming left V 3 bases short and J 8 bases short, with 13 bases between. This CDR3 spans 13 amino acids. The germline CDR1 and CDR2 sequences are MDHEN and SYDVKM. The CDR3 DNA is TGTGCCAGCAGTTTGAGGGGTCAGGGGGGCTACACCTTC. This gives the protein CASSLRGQGGYTF.

The chain couples TRBV2 to TRBJ1-1; D call uncertain. The CDR3 runs 14 residues. With 10 bases removed from V and 6 bases from J, the gap between germline ends came to 21 bases. Germline assignment: CDR1 SNHLY and CDR2 FYNNEI. CDR3 nucleotide sequence: TGTGCCACCCGATCAGTCGTACGTAGCTCTGAAGCTTTCTTT. Translating it yields CATRSVVRSSEAFF.

The CDR3 DNA reads as TGTGCCAGCAGCCCCTTTTTCACTAGCACAGATACGCAGTATTTT. This sequence encodes CASSPFFTSTDTQYF. V is TRBV9 and J is TRBJ2-3; D unclear. Germline V lookup: CDR1 SGDLS, CDR2 YYNGEE. The CDR3 totals 15 residues. The V and J ends lost 4 bases and 0 bases respectively, with 12 bases between them.

V usage is TRBV11-2 and J usage is TRBJ2-7, with a weak D call TRBD1 (6 bases). This CDR3 has 13 residues. CDR1 SGHAT and CDR2 FQNNGV come from the germline V gene. V dropped 6 bases and J dropped 9 bases, with 18 bases sitting between them. CDR3 sequence: CASSLQEQGAQYF. CDR3 sequence (DNA): TGTGCCAGCAGTTTACAGGAACAGGGCGCGCAGTACTTC.

The gene calls are TRBV28 and TRBJ1-2, with a weak D call TRBD1 (5 bases). Germline CDR1 reads MDHEN; CDR2 reads SYDVKM. Between the trimmed V and J ends, which lost 8 bases and 4 bases, there was a span of 14 bases. The CDR3 has 13 residues. For the CDR3, the DNA is TGTGCCAGCGGTATGCCAGGGTCCTATGGCTACACCTTC. Translating gives CASGMPGSYGYTF.

The chain couples TRBV7-8 to TRBJ2-7; no definite D call. The germline V gene has CDR1 SGHVS and CDR2 FQNEAQ. V lost 1 base and J 0 bases, leaving 10 bases between the germline ends. The CDR3 loop spans 15 amino acids. CDR3 in amino acids: CASSLGGSSSYEQYF. The CDR3 DNA reads as TGTGCCAGCAGCTTAGGAGGCTCGAGCTCCTACGAGCAGTACTTC.